Below are 26 T cell receptor beta chains sequenced from a single sample in a study of radiotherapy plus CTLA-4 blockade in lung cancer. The repertoire was sequenced with immunoSEQ multiplex PCR; TCRdb's copy has only in-frame clones and lacks some. The table lists 90,000 to 130,000 clones, roughly 86% of them singletons. The sample consisted of peripheral blood, taken from a patient treated with radiotherapy plus ipilimumab. These receptors were collected from a human donor with non-small cell lung cancer that progressed on radiotherapy plus ipilimumab. Some clones in this sample may be carry-over from other donors' samples.

The chain recombines TRBV28 with TRBJ2-6; TRBD1 is a possible D gene (5 bases). The CDR3 is made up of 16 amino acids. Trimming removed 6 bases at V and 0 bases at J, with 12 bases between. The germline V gene encodes CDR1 MDHEN and CDR2 SYDVKM. The CDR3 region is CASSPGQISGANVLTF. The CDR3 coding sequence is TGTGCCAGCAGCCCCGGACAAATCTCTGGGGCCAACGTCCTGACTTTC. Looking up the rest from reference TRBV28 and TRBJ2-6 gives the full variable domain: DVKVTQSSRYLVKRTGEKVFLECVQDMDHENMFWYRQDPGLGLRLIYFSYDVKMKEKGDIPEGYSVSREKKERFSLILESASTNQTSMYLCASSPGQISGANVLTFGAGSRLTVL.

The CDR3 DNA reads TGTGCCAGCTCACCCCCGGGACAGGGATATAGCAATCAGCCCCAGCATTTT. It specifies CASSPPGQGYSNQPQHF. V and J are TRBV18 and TRBJ1-5, with 9 nucleotides matching TRBD1. The length of the CDR3 is 17 residues. Trimming cost V 3 bases and J 0 bases; bases outside gene matches: 6. CDR1 KGHSH and CDR2 LQKENI come from the germline V gene.

The chain joins TRBV15 to TRBJ2-5; D ambiguous. V lost 5 bases to trimming and J lost 7 bases, with 8 bases between them. From germline, CDR1 is LNHNV and CDR2 YYDKDF (reference sequence). The CDR3 spans 11 residues. CDR3 DNA: TGTGCCACCAGCTCATTGTCGACCCAGTACTTC. This translates into CATSSLSTQYF.

This sequence joins TRBV9 and TRBJ1-1; D unresolved. V gave up 0 bases and J gave up 6 bases, with 12 bases separating them. This CDR3 is built from 14 residues. Germline V lookup: CDR1 SGDLS, CDR2 YYNGEE. CDR3 in DNA: TGTGCCAGCAGCGTAGTAGGGTCGGGCGCTGAAGCTTTCTTT. Protein product: CASSVVGSGAEAFF.

The CDR3 is CASSSDRNQPQHF. CDR3 DNA sequence: TGTGCCAGCAGCTCAGACAGGAATCAGCCCCAGCATTTT. This chain joins TRBV27 and TRBJ1-5; a possible D gene is TRBD1 (6 bases). CDR1 and CDR2 from the germline V gene are MNHEY and SMNVEV (reference sequence). This CDR3 region has 13 residues. V dropped 6 bases and J dropped 4 bases, with 10 bases sitting between them.

The chain is built from TRBV7-6 and TRBJ1-1; 7 positions match TRBD1. Germline V gene data show CDR1 as SGHVS and CDR2 as FNYEAQ. Unmatched junction bases numbered 0, after V lost 1 base and J lost 1 base. The CDR3 length is 14 residues. CDR3 loop: CASSLDRGNTEAFF. CDR3 coding DNA: TGTGCCAGCAGCTTAGACAGGGGGAACACTGAAGCTTTCTTT.

This chain links TRBV28 with TRBJ1-6; unclear D gene. This CDR3 region has 14 residues. Trimming stripped 3 bases from V and 8 bases from J, with 11 bases between. Germline V lookup: CDR1 MDHEN, CDR2 SYDVKM. The CDR3 reads CASSLVADHSPLHF. The CDR3 DNA sequence: TGTGCCAGCAGTTTGGTGGCGGATCATTCACCCCTCCACTTT.

The V call is TRBV19, the J call TRBJ1-2, with D maybe TRBD1 (5 bases). Trimming cost V 3 bases and J 3 bases, with 14 bases left between them. CDR1 is LNHDA, CDR2 SQIVND, per germline (reference sequence). The CDR3 loop spans 15 amino acids. The CDR3 sequence is CASSIKFAGHYGYTF. For the CDR3, the DNA is TGTGCCAGTAGTATTAAGTTTGCAGGGCACTATGGCTACACCTTC.

CDR3 sequence reads: CASSLGPGGTNEKLFF. The CDR3 nucleotides read TGCGCCAGCAGCTTGGGGCCCGGGGGTACTAATGAAAAACTGTTTTTT. The J gene is TRBJ1-4, the V gene TRBV5-1; tentative D call: TRBD1 (5 bases). V was pared by 0 bases and J by 2 bases, with 11 bases between. The CDR3 is 16 amino acids. Germline V lookup: CDR1 SGHRS, CDR2 YFSETQ. The variable domain in full, with the rest retrieved from reference TRBV5-1 and TRBJ1-4, is KAGVTQTPRYLIKTRGQQVTLSCSPISGHRSVSWYQQTPGQGLQFLFEYFSETQRNKGNFPGRFSGRQFSNSRSEMNVSTLELGDSALYLCASSLGPGGTNEKLFFGSGTQLSVL.

The chain combines TRBV19 with TRBJ2-3, with D perhaps TRBD1 or TRBD2 (5 bases each). This CDR3 is 15 amino acids long. Trimming removed 6 bases at V and 9 bases at J, with 22 bases between. Germline CDR1 reads LNHDA; CDR2 reads SQIVND (reference sequence). For the CDR3, the DNA is TGTGCCAGTAGAAAAAGCTCGGGGACGTACACAACGCAGTATTTT. The encoded protein is CASRKSSGTYTTQYF.

The chain is built from TRBV2 and TRBJ1-2, with D perhaps TRBD1 (5 bases). In germline, CDR1 is SNHLY, CDR2 FYNNEI. CDR3 length: 16 residues. V was pared by 5 bases and J by 6 bases, with 22 bases between. CDR3 amino acids: CASSTPLTGPSHGYTF. Here the CDR3 DNA reads TGTGCCAGCAGTACCCCTTTGACGGGGCCAAGCCATGGCTACACCTTC.

The chain couples TRBV7-2 to TRBJ1-5; D remains unclear. V was cut by 9 bases and J by 1 base, with 13 bases left in between. The germline V gene has CDR1 SGHTA and CDR2 FQGNSA. CDR3 length: 14 residues. The CDR3 sequence: CARERLRSNQPQHF. The CDR3 DNA reads as TGTGCCAGGGAAAGGCTACGGAGCAATCAGCCCCAGCATTTT.

The chain carries TRBV7-3 and TRBJ2-2; the D gene is possibly TRBD1 (6 bases). V was clipped by 4 bases and J by 3 bases, with 9 bases between them. The CDR3 sequence is 14 residues long. CDR1 and CDR2 (germline): SGHTA, FQGTGA. The CDR3 coding sequence is TGTGCCAGCAGCTCCGGACAGTACACCGGGGAGCTGTTTTTT. This translates into CASSSGQYTGELFF.

The chain recombines TRBV7-2 with TRBJ1-2; D is unclear. CDR1 and CDR2 (germline): SGHTA, FQGNSA. Trimming removed 1 base at V and 1 base at J, with 7 bases between. The CDR3 runs 14 residues. The CDR3 DNA follows: TGTGCCAGCAGCTTAGGGACTATTAACTATGGCTACACCTTC. Residues: CASSLGTINYGYTF.

As for this clone: Other DNA sequences in the sample encode the same CDR3. The chain joins TRBV7-2 to TRBJ2-7; D unresolved. CDR1 and CDR2 (germline): SGHTA, FQGNSA. CDR3 length: 14 residues. V lost 5 bases and J lost 3, with 14 bases in between. The CDR3 loop reads CASSRLSQGYEQYF. In DNA form, the CDR3 reads TGTGCCAGCAGCCGACTCTCCCAAGGCTACGAGCAGTACTTC.

The chain couples TRBV7-8 to TRBJ1-6, with D tentatively TRBD1 (5 bases). Germline V gene data show CDR1 as SGHVS and CDR2 as FQNEAQ. V was cut by 0 bases and J by 10 bases, with 13 bases left in between. The CDR3 consists of 15 residues. The CDR3 sequence: CASSLAAGSGSPLHF. For the CDR3, the DNA is TGTGCCAGCAGCTTAGCTGCAGGTTCAGGGTCACCCCTCCACTTT.

The CDR3 DNA sequence: TGTGCCAGCTCCTTACTAGCGGGAGGCTACGAGCAGTACTTC. Its protein product is CASSLLAGGYEQYF. V usage is TRBV6-1 and J usage is TRBJ2-7, with 12 bases fitting TRBD2. The junction had 5 bases not matched to a gene; V was cut back by 8 bases and J by 3 bases. Per germline, CDR1 MNHNS and CDR2 SASEGT. This CDR3 has 14 amino acids.

The genes are TRBV6-6 and TRBJ2-7, with 9 positions matching TRBD1. The CDR3 covers 16 residues. J lost 4 bases, V lost 1 base, and 8 bases had no gene match. Germline lookup yields CDR1 MNHNY and CDR2 SVGAGI (reference sequence). The CDR3 DNA sequence: TGTGCCAGCAGTTACTACGGTCGACAGGGGGTTTACGAGCAGTACTTC. Translating gives CASSYYGRQGVYEQYF.

The J gene is TRBJ1-1, the V gene TRBV2; D is unclear. The V gene's germline CDR1 is SNHLY and CDR2 FYNNEI. The CDR3 loop spans 15 amino acids. V shed 5 bases and J shed 2 bases, with 15 bases lying between them. DNA for the CDR3: TGTGCCAGCAGTTACGATGTAAGTAGCAACACTGAAGCTTTCTTT. This gives the protein CASSYDVSSNTEAFF.

The V call is TRBV27, the J call TRBJ2-5; D gene ambiguous. Germline values: CDR1 MNHEY, CDR2 SMNVEV (reference sequence). The V and J ends lost 6 bases and 5 bases respectively, with 22 bases between them. The CDR3 is 16 residues long. CDR3 bases: TGTGCCAGCAGCCGAAGGCCCTACCCCGGCGAGGAGACCCAGTACTTC. Residues: CASSRRPYPGEETQYF.

The chain is built from TRBV6-5 and TRBJ2-3; 7 bases are shared with TRBD1. The CDR3 extends over 14 amino acids. J gave up 0 bases and V 6 bases, and 3 bases lay outside the gene matches. The germline V gene has CDR1 MNHEY and CDR2 SVGAGI. The CDR3 spells CASSQTGSTDTQYF. CDR3 DNA: TGTGCCAGCAGCCAGACAGGGAGCACAGATACGCAGTATTTT.

V is TRBV6-5 and J is TRBJ1-2; TRBD1 aligns across 8 bases. With 5 bases clipped from V and 6 bases from J, the junction kept 11 bases outside the gene matches. The CDR3 has 15 residues. The germline CDR1 and CDR2 sequences are MNHEY and SVGAGI. This CDR3 reads CASSTYFGQGDGYTF. CDR3 in DNA: TGTGCCAGCAGTACTTATTTCGGACAGGGAGATGGCTACACCTTC.

V usage is TRBV9 and J usage is TRBJ2-1; no clear D gene. This CDR3 spans 12 amino acids. The germline CDR1 and CDR2 sequences are SGDLS and YYNGEE. V was shortened by 5 bases and J by 7 bases, with 10 bases between the two germline ends. The CDR3 bases are TGTGCCAGCAGGTCCCCCCTAAATGAGCAGTTCTTC. Translated: CASRSPLNEQFF.

This chain joins TRBV27 and TRBJ2-7; D remains ambiguous. The CDR3 is made up of 11 amino acids. Trimming cost V 3 bases and J 3 bases, with 3 bases left between them. Germline CDR1 is MNHEY and CDR2 is SMNVEV (reference sequence). DNA of the CDR3: TGTGCCAGCAGTTTGATCTACGAGCAGTACTTC. Protein product: CASSLIYEQYF.

The chain has TRBV2 and TRBJ2-5; TRBD2 is a possible D gene (5 bases). Germline CDR1 SNHLY, CDR2 FYNNEI. Trimming took off 6 bases at V and 3 bases at J, with 5 bases between the two ends. CDR3 length: 11 residues. This CDR3 reads CASSGEETQYF. CDR3 nucleotides: TGTGCCAGCAGCGGGGAAGAGACCCAGTACTTC.

The rearrangement joins TRBV18 to TRBJ2-5, with 7 bases that match TRBD1. Germline lookup yields CDR1 KGHSH and CDR2 LQKENI. The CDR3 contains 15 residues. V shed 3 bases, J shed 5 bases, and the junction held 9 bases outside the gene matches. CDR3 region: CASSPTTGSHETQYF. The CDR3, as DNA: TGTGCCAGCTCACCCACGACAGGGAGTCACGAGACCCAGTACTTC.